This TCR beta chain was identified during a study of beta chain features in type 1 diabetes. This clone occurred a few times. The antigen is unknown. Findings and limits, study-wide: It was among patients, rather than healthy donors, that naive, central memory and Treg TCRB repertoires appeared more similar. Possibly, sequencing cDNA over-represented cells that had high TCR expression levels. When VDJ junctions were examined, type 1 diabetes patients showed fewer insertions and more deletions.

The germline V and J ends were trimmed by 4 bases and 3 bases, with 15 bases remaining between them. The CDR3 length is 15 residues. CDR1 is MNHNY, CDR2 SVGAGI, per germline (reference sequence). Expressed TCRB transcripts were sequenced because the entire RNA isolate underwent reverse transcription. The method was immunoSEQ multiplex PCR; TCRdb's version includes in-frame clones alone and lacks a portion of them. The table includes roughly 370,000 clones, approximately 15% detected once. The sample comprised naive CD4+ T cells from blood. The source of this sequence is a man younger than 45 in good health. The chain links TRBV6-6 to TRBJ2-5; maybe TRBD2 (6 bases). The CDR3 is CASSSAGSHKETQYF. The CDR3, as DNA: TGTGCCAGCAGTTCAGCGGGTAGTCATAAAGAGACCCAGTACTTC.